The 21 T cell receptor beta chains given below trace back to one sample, sequenced in a study of blood T cells in healthy people across ages. A J-beta primer mix and a sample-barcoded 5' primer were used in a second PCR of about 6 to 12 cycles. TCRdb fed the 5' RACE reads into MiXCR, producing one record per CDR3 protein. Of some 1.4 million distinct CDR3 sequences listed, approximately 38% are singletons. Sequencing input: blood. The receptors were sampled from a woman between 18 and 30 years old in good health.

J is TRBJ2-3 and V is TRBV5-1, with 10 bases that match TRBD2. With V trimmed by 0 bases and J by 4 bases, 8 bases remained unmatched. Germline CDR1 and CDR2: SGHRS and YFSETQ. CDR3 length: 17 amino acids. The CDR3 spells CASSLASLAGVSDTQYF. The CDR3 DNA is TGCGCCAGCAGCTTGGCCTCGCTAGCGGGGGTTTCAGATACGCAGTATTTT.

The J gene is TRBJ1-4, the V gene TRBV3-1; tentatively, D is TRBD1 (5 bases). V dropped 0 bases and J dropped 10 bases, with 15 bases sitting between them. Per germline, CDR1 LGHDT and CDR2 YNNKEL (reference sequence). The CDR3 totals 15 residues. The CDR3 loop is CASSQDGQGLGKLFF. The DNA for the CDR3 is TGTGCCAGCAGCCAAGATGGGCAGGGCCTGGGAAAACTGTTTTTT.

This sequence joins TRBV5-1 and TRBJ1-5; a possible D gene is TRBD1 (5 bases). The CDR3 has 16 amino acids. V was clipped by 4 bases and J by 6 bases, with 20 bases between them. Germline assignment: CDR1 SGHRS and CDR2 YFSETQ. CDR3 DNA: TGCGCCAGCAGCCCGGGAAGCGCAGGGTGGGGTCAGCCCCAGCATTTT. It yields the protein CASSPGSAGWGQPQHF.

For this clonotype: Relative to the germline gene, one junction end is altered; a read error may explain this. The V gene is TRBV7-9, the J gene TRBJ1-1; D gene unclear. Germline assignment: CDR1 SEHNR and CDR2 FQNEAQ (reference sequence). The CDR3 consists of 8 residues. DNA for the CDR3: TGTGCCAGCACCTTAGCTTTCTTT. Amino acids: CASTLAFF.

This clonotype occurred a few times. This chain's CDR3 is CATSQTASTDTQYF. CDR3 coding DNA: TGTGCCACCTCCCAGACAGCTAGCACAGATACGCAGTATTTT. This chain uses TRBV7-9 with TRBJ2-3; possibly TRBD1 for D (5 bases). V dropped 10 bases and J dropped 0 bases, with 14 bases sitting between them. The CDR3 loop spans 14 amino acids. CDR1 and CDR2 (germline): SEHNR, FQNEAQ (reference sequence).

The chain is built from TRBV7-2 and TRBJ1-5, with 7 bases matching TRBD1. V was clipped by 2 bases and J by 7 bases; unmatched bases: 5. CDR1 SGHTA and CDR2 FQGNSA come from the germline V gene. The CDR3 is 14 residues long. The CDR3 spells CASSLRGGAQPQHF. The CDR3 DNA sequence: TGTGCCAGCAGCTTAAGAGGGGGCGCACAGCCCCAGCATTTT.

This clonotype occurred a few times. This chain links TRBV15 with TRBJ2-1; D may be TRBD2 (5 bases). V was trimmed by 8 bases and J by 3 bases, leaving 11 bases between them. This CDR3 contains 13 residues. CDR1 and CDR2 (germline): LNHNV, YYDKDF (reference sequence). The CDR3: CATGRSGYNEQFF. CDR3 DNA sequence: TGTGCCACCGGTAGAAGCGGCTACAATGAGCAGTTCTTC.

This clonotype was counted at least ten times. The chain joins TRBV29-1 to TRBJ2-7; the D gene is possibly TRBD2 (5 bases). Trimming took off 6 bases at V and 7 bases at J, with 13 bases between the two ends. The CDR3 runs to 11 residues. Germline values: CDR1 SQVTM, CDR2 ANQGSEA. The CDR3 loop is CSVTRRGEQYF. CDR3 DNA: TGCAGCGTGACCAGGAGAGGGGAGCAGTACTTC.

The chain joins TRBV28 to TRBJ2-5; no clear D. V lost 4 bases to trimming and J lost 3 bases, with 12 bases between them. Germline V gene sequence: CDR1 MDHEN, CDR2 SYDVKM. The CDR3 spans 14 residues. CDR3 sequence: CASSSEQSEETQYF. DNA of the CDR3: TGTGCCAGCAGTTCGGAGCAATCGGAAGAGACCCAGTACTTC.

This clonotype was observed a handful of times. The genes are TRBV27 and TRBJ2-7; maybe TRBD2 (5 bases). CDR1 MNHEY and CDR2 SMNVEV come from the germline V gene (reference sequence). Trimming cost V 3 bases and J 0 bases, with 12 bases left between them. The CDR3 consists of 15 residues. CDR3 amino acids: CASSFRNRGSYEQYF. CDR3 nucleotides: TGTGCCAGCAGTTTTCGCAATCGGGGCTCCTACGAGCAGTACTTC.

The CDR3 loop is CASSYGTGSISRTEAFF. CDR3 sequence (DNA): TGTGCCAGCAGTTACGGGACAGGGTCAATTTCGCGGACTGAAGCTTTCTTT. The chain joins TRBV6-5 to TRBJ1-1; 9 nucleotides match TRBD1. Germline assignment: CDR1 MNHEY and CDR2 SVGAGI. V was clipped by 2 bases and J by 5 bases; unmatched bases: 12. The CDR3 runs 17 residues.

This chain connects TRBV6-1 to TRBJ1-2, with D hard to call. CDR3 length: 15 amino acids. V was shortened by 1 base and J by 4 bases, with 13 bases between the two germline ends. Germline loops: CDR1 MNHNS, CDR2 SASEGT. For the CDR3, the DNA is TGTGCCAGCAGTGAAGGTCTGCAGTTGTCCTATGGCTACACCTTC. Its protein product is CASSEGLQLSYGYTF.

This clonotype has only a few counts. The chain carries TRBV12-3 or TRBV12-4 and TRBJ2-7; 9 bases line up with TRBD1. CDR3 length: 13 amino acids. V dropped 4 bases and J dropped 4; count of bases not matched to a gene: 2. The CDR3: CASSWTGAYEQYF. CDR3 bases: TGTGCCAGCAGTTGGACAGGGGCATACGAGCAGTACTTC.

This rearrangement joins TRBV10-1 to TRBJ2-5; 8 nucleotides match TRBD2. This CDR3 is 13 amino acids long. Germline V CDR1 and CDR2: WNHNN, SYGVQD (reference sequence). V was clipped by 5 bases and J by 5 bases; unmatched bases: 4. Here the CDR3 DNA reads TGCGCCAGCAGTAAGGCTAGCGGGGAGACCCAGTACTTC. Encoded protein: CASSKASGETQYF.

For this clonotype: The junction departs from the called germline gene at one end, perhaps through a read error. The chain combines TRBV9 with TRBJ2-7; unclear D gene. Germline V CDR1 and CDR2: SGDLS, YYNGEE. The CDR3 runs to 14 residues. CDR3 region: CAGSVGGGNYEQYF. The CDR3 coding sequence is TGTGCCGGCAGCGTAGGCGGTGGTAACTACGAGCAGTACTTC.

This chain uses TRBV20-1 with TRBJ2-3; TRBD2 agrees at 11 bases. This CDR3 is 17 amino acids long. Germline V CDR1 and CDR2: DFQATT, SNEGSKA (reference sequence). V lost 3 bases to trimming and J lost 0 bases; unmatched junction nucleotides: 8. The CDR3 spells CSARPGTSGLSTDTQYF. Here the CDR3 DNA reads TGCAGTGCTAGGCCTGGGACTAGCGGACTTAGCACAGATACGCAGTATTTT.

This chain links TRBV3-1 with TRBJ1-2; TRBD1 might be the D (6 bases). Germline assignment: CDR1 LGHDT and CDR2 YNNKEL (reference sequence). V was shortened by 5 bases and J by 2 bases, with 12 bases between the two germline ends. The CDR3 length is 14 residues. CDR3: CASSFLGQNYGYTF. The DNA of the CDR3 is TGTGCCAGCAGCTTCCTCGGACAGAACTATGGCTACACCTTC.

In this sample, this clonotype turned up a few times. The rearrangement uses TRBV6-5 and TRBJ1-4; D is undetermined. Germline V CDR1 and CDR2: MNHEY, SVGAGI. The CDR3 covers 14 residues. V shed 7 bases and J shed 7 bases, with 16 bases lying between them. The CDR3 loop reads CASKETLVIEKLFF. CDR3 nucleotides: TGTGCCAGCAAAGAAACTTTGGTAATTGAAAAACTGTTTTTT.

The CDR3 sequence: CASCPSDTGELFF. In nucleotides, the CDR3 is TGTGCTAGCTGCCCTAGCGATACCGGGGAGCTGTTTTTT. This chain uses TRBV7-7 with TRBJ2-2; the D gene is possibly TRBD2 (6 bases). The CDR3 runs 13 residues. Germline assignment: CDR1 SSHAT and CDR2 FNYEAQ (reference sequence).

A remark on this clonotype: A read error may explain this, as a much larger clone is one base away. V is TRBV20-1 and J is TRBJ1-4, with D unresolved. The CDR3 is 16 residues long. Germline V gene sequence: CDR1 DFQATT, CDR2 SNEGSKA (reference sequence). The CDR3 sequence: CSARGAVIATKEKLFF. DNA of the CDR3: TGCAGTGCTAGAGGGGCAGTAATCGCAACTAAGGAAAAACTGTTTTTT.

V and J are TRBV12-3 or TRBV12-4 and TRBJ2-1; D is unresolved. Trimming left V 8 bases short and J 10 bases short, with 12 bases between. The CDR3 runs 11 residues. CDR3 nucleotides: TGTGCCAGCGGTTCCTTGGCGGAGCAGTTCTTC. The encoded protein is CASGSLAEQFF.